The 30 T cell receptor beta chains given below trace back to one sample, sequenced in a study of blood T cell repertoires in COVID-19. Clones were read by immunoSEQ multiplex PCR, and TCRdb kept only the in-frame ones, dropping some. Among more than 200,000 clones, about four fifths were seen once, and the ten largest hold around 8.9%. Sequencing used peripheral blood. Every receptor here comes from a man aged 80 or over with acute or convalescent COVID-19.

This rearrangement joins TRBV5-8 to TRBJ1-4, with 7 positions matching TRBD1. This CDR3 has 15 residues. Per germline, CDR1 SGHTS and CDR2 YDEGEE. J gave up 5 bases and V 3 bases, and 7 bases lay outside the gene matches. This chain's CDR3 is CASSSWGTVNEKLFF. CDR3 nucleotides: TGTGCCAGCAGCTCCTGGGGGACAGTAAATGAAAAACTGTTTTTT.

The rearrangement uses TRBV12-5 and TRBJ1-5, with TRBD1 as a possible D gene (6 bases). The V gene's germline CDR1 is LGHNT and CDR2 FRNRAP. The ends were cut back, 0 bases at V and 5 bases at J, with 11 bases in the middle. This CDR3 is 15 amino acids long. The CDR3 DNA is TGTGCTAGTGGTTTGGTACCCAGGGGAGATCAGCCCCAGCATTTT. Protein sequence: CASGLVPRGDQPQHF.

The chain recombines TRBV11-3 with TRBJ2-2; no reliable D call. V shed 8 bases and J shed 4 bases, with 11 bases lying between them. Germline V gene lookup returns CDR1 SGHNT and CDR2 YENEEA. The CDR3 covers 13 residues. The CDR3 nucleotides read TGTGCCAGCGCTTACAGTAGCACCGGGGAGCTGTTTTTT. Protein product: CASAYSSTGELFF.

The CDR3, as DNA: TGTGCCAGTAATCCCTCGAACACCGGGGAGCTGTTTTTT. Translating gives CASNPSNTGELFF. The rearrangement uses TRBV19 and TRBJ2-2; D uncertain. This CDR3 is built from 13 residues. V was shortened by 7 bases and J by 0 bases, with 6 bases between the two germline ends. CDR1 and CDR2 from the germline V gene are LNHDA and SQIVND (reference sequence).

V and J are TRBV11-3 and TRBJ1-5, with 9 bases identical to TRBD1. Germline loops: CDR1 SGHNT, CDR2 YENEEA. The CDR3 runs 17 residues. V shed 2 bases, J shed 5 bases, and the junction held 10 bases outside the gene matches. CDR3: CASSLSGSRQGDQPQHF. The CDR3 bases are TGTGCCAGCAGCTTAAGCGGCTCTCGACAGGGGGATCAGCCCCAGCATTTT.

V usage is TRBV5-1 and J usage is TRBJ1-6; D ambiguous. The CDR3 is 16 amino acids. CDR1 SGHRS and CDR2 YFSETQ come from the germline V gene. V lost 1 base, J lost 1 base, and 9 bases lay in between. In DNA form, the CDR3 reads TGCGCCAGCAGCTTGCGCCAAGCTTCCTATAATTCACCCCTCCACTTT. Its protein is CASSLRQASYNSPLHF.

The V call is TRBV7-2, the J call TRBJ2-7, with 7 nucleotides matching TRBD2. The germline V gene encodes CDR1 SGHTA and CDR2 FQGNSA. V was pared by 5 bases and J by 2 bases, with 6 bases of the junction left unmatched. The CDR3 has 14 amino acids. CDR3 nucleotides: TGTGCCAGCAGCGTGGGGGGGAACGCCTACGAGCAGTACTTC. As protein: CASSVGGNAYEQYF.

This CDR3 reads CASSVGGARGYTF. CDR3 DNA sequence: TGTGCCAGCAGCGTCGGGGGGGCGAGGGGCTACACCTTC. This chain uses TRBV9 with TRBJ1-2; weak D call: TRBD1 (6 bases). CDR1 is SGDLS, CDR2 YYNGEE, per germline. Trimming shortened V by 2 bases and J by 8 bases, and 13 bases separated the two germline ends. The CDR3 spans 13 residues.

The chain employs TRBV5-1 and TRBJ2-1, with 11 bases lining up with TRBD2. The CDR3 loop spans 16 amino acids. V lost 0 bases and J lost 4; bases outside the gene matches: 3. Germline-derived CDR1 and CDR2 are SGHRS and YFSETQ. The CDR3 coding sequence is TGCGCCAGCAGCTTGGGGGGACTAGCGGATTACAATGAGCAGTTCTTC. Translated: CASSLGGLADYNEQFF.

The rearrangement links TRBV19 to TRBJ1-6; TRBD1 might be the D (6 bases). Deletions cut 3 bases from V and 5 bases from J, with 8 bases between. From germline, CDR1 is LNHDA and CDR2 SQIVND (reference sequence). The CDR3 is 14 amino acids. CDR3 nucleotides: TGTGCCAGTAGTATGGGGGCGCATAATTCACCCCTCCACTTT. Translation: CASSMGAHNSPLHF.

In its sample, this clone was seen once. This chain connects TRBV10-3 to TRBJ2-5, with D possibly TRBD2 on 6 matching bases. Germline CDR1 reads ENHRY; CDR2 reads SYGVKD. V was pared by 6 bases and J by 2 bases, with 10 bases between. The CDR3 extends over 13 amino acids. CDR3 loop: CAISSGQQETQYF. The CDR3 region has the DNA TGTGCCATCAGCAGCGGGCAGCAAGAGACCCAGTACTTC.

This clone has only a few counts. The chain is built from TRBV6-5 and TRBJ2-2; 8 bases align to TRBD1. The CDR3 extends over 15 amino acids. Germline V gives CDR1 MNHEY, CDR2 SVGAGI. Germline trimming cut 6 bases from V and 2 bases from J; bases unmatched to any gene: 5. CDR3 loop: CASSRTGLNTGELFF. Written as DNA, the CDR3 is TGTGCCAGCAGCCGGACAGGGCTAAACACCGGGGAGCTGTTTTTT.

The V gene is TRBV28, the J gene TRBJ2-6; D is perhaps TRBD1 (5 bases). Trimming removed 7 bases from V and 2 bases from J, with 9 bases in between. The CDR3 contains 14 residues. CDR1 and CDR2 from the germline V gene are MDHEN and SYDVKM. The CDR3 DNA is TGTGCCAGCACAGGGTTTCCTGGGGCCAACGTCCTGACTTTC. It codes for CASTGFPGANVLTF.

This clone was seen a handful of times. The gene calls are TRBV5-8 and TRBJ1-3; D is ambiguous. Germline CDR1 reads SGHTS; CDR2 reads YDEGEE. The CDR3 extends over 14 amino acids. The ends were cut back, 0 bases at V and 2 bases at J, with 6 bases in the middle. CDR3 sequence reads: CASSLAGTGNTIYF. The CDR3 nucleotides read TGTGCCAGCAGCTTGGCCGGGACTGGAAACACCATATATTTT.

This clone was recorded a few times. The chain links TRBV5-1 to TRBJ2-7; 7 nucleotides line up with TRBD1. The CDR3 is 15 residues long. Germline lookup yields CDR1 SGHRS and CDR2 YFSETQ. V lost 4 bases and J lost 3; bases outside the gene matches: 10. The CDR3: CASSPGQPYIYEQYF. DNA of the CDR3: TGCGCCAGCAGCCCGGGACAGCCCTACATCTACGAGCAGTACTTC. The complete variable domain, with remaining parts taken from reference TRBV5-1 and TRBJ2-7, reads KAGVTQTPRYLIKTRGQQVTLSCSPISGHRSVSWYQQTPGQGLQFLFEYFSETQRNKGNFPGRFSGRQFSNSRSEMNVSTLELGDSALYLCASSPGQPYIYEQYFGPGTRLTVT.

The chain uses TRBV18 and TRBJ2-6, with 12 bases aligning to TRBD2. The germline V gene encodes CDR1 KGHSH and CDR2 LQKENI. CDR3 size: 19 residues. J gave up 1 base and V 2 bases, and 6 bases lay outside the gene matches. In DNA, the CDR3 is TGTGCCAGCTCACCAGTCGGACTAGCGGGGACTTCTGGGGCCAACGTCCTGACTTTC. It yields the protein CASSPVGLAGTSGANVLTF.

The chain uses TRBV7-3 and TRBJ1-2; D is undetermined. The CDR3 has 14 amino acids. Deletions cut 5 bases from V and 4 bases from J, with 14 bases between. CDR1 and CDR2 from the germline V gene are SGHTA and FQGTGA. This chain's CDR3 is CASSPSPDFYGYTF. DNA of the CDR3: TGTGCCAGCAGCCCCTCGCCTGACTTCTATGGCTACACCTTC.

This clone was counted a few times. This sequence joins TRBV11-1 and TRBJ2-7; D gene uncertain. The germline V and J ends were trimmed by 1 base and 1 base, with 8 bases remaining between them. Per germline, CDR1 SGHAT and CDR2 FQDESV (reference sequence). CDR3 length equals 14 residues. CDR3 in amino acids: CASSLERRSYEQYF. CDR3 nucleotide sequence: TGTGCCAGCAGCTTAGAACGCAGGTCCTACGAGCAGTACTTC.

This clone appeared a single time. The gene calls are TRBV30 and TRBJ2-3; 9 nucleotides agree with TRBD2. CDR3 length: 16 residues. Germline V gene lookup returns CDR1 GTSNPN and CDR2 SVGIG (reference sequence). V trimming: 0 bases; J trimming: 2 bases; junction bases outside the gene matches: 6. The CDR3 is CAWSVGLAGFTDTQYF. CDR3 nucleotide sequence: TGTGCCTGGAGTGTAGGGCTAGCGGGATTCACAGATACGCAGTATTTT.

The rearrangement uses TRBV30 and TRBJ1-6; 11 positions match TRBD1. CDR1 and CDR2 (germline): GTSNPN, SVGIG (reference sequence). V lost 1 base to trimming and J lost 9 bases; unmatched junction nucleotides: 5. The CDR3 extends over 15 amino acids. CDR3 protein: CAWSAPGTGGSPLHF. The DNA of the CDR3 is TGTGCCTGGAGTGCTCCCGGGACAGGGGGTTCACCCCTCCACTTT.

The chain carries TRBV27 and TRBJ1-4, with 8 bases matching TRBD1. This CDR3 region has 14 residues. Germline values: CDR1 MNHEY, CDR2 SMNVEV (reference sequence). The trim removed 5 bases at V and 7 bases at J, leaving 6 bases unmatched. As DNA, the CDR3 is TGTGCCAGCAGTACGGACAGGGCGGGTGAAAAACTGTTTTTT. This codes for CASSTDRAGEKLFF.

The chain recombines TRBV3-1 (or the pseudogene TRBV3-2) with TRBJ2-2; 7 nucleotides agree with TRBD1. CDR3 length: 16 amino acids. The V gene's germline CDR1 is LGHDT and CDR2 YNNKEL (reference sequence). After removal of 3 bases from V and 5 bases from J, the junction contained 9 bases not matched to a gene. CDR3 bases: TGTGCCAGCAGCCATCCTAGGGGGCGAGGGACCGGGGAGCTGTTTTTT. Residues: CASSHPRGRGTGELFF.

The chain employs TRBV6-1 and TRBJ1-6, with D unresolved. Per the germline V gene, CDR1 is MNHNS and CDR2 is SASEGT. The ends were cut back, 0 bases at V and 10 bases at J, with 16 bases in the middle. The CDR3 extends over 16 amino acids. CDR3 region: CASSEALQSSWSPLHF. The CDR3 DNA reads TGTGCCAGCAGTGAAGCGTTACAGAGCTCCTGGTCACCCCTCCACTTT.

This clone was seen just once. V usage is TRBV6-5 and J usage is TRBJ1-1, with 7 bases that match TRBD1. The CDR3 length is 14 residues. V was clipped by 2 bases and J by 5 bases; unmatched bases: 5. Germline assignment: CDR1 MNHEY and CDR2 SVGAGI. The CDR3 loop is CASSYGQGVTEAFF. The CDR3 DNA reads as TGTGCCAGCAGTTACGGGCAGGGGGTGACTGAAGCTTTCTTT.

V usage is TRBV9 and J usage is TRBJ1-6; D is possibly TRBD1 (6 bases). Germline CDR1 is SGDLS and CDR2 is YYNGEE. The CDR3 covers 17 residues. The V gene lost 3 bases and the J gene lost 4 bases, with 17 bases spanning the gap. The CDR3 coding sequence is TGTGCCAGCAGCGCAGGGGCGGGGGGTGCTTATAATTCACCCCTCCACTTT. It is translated as CASSAGAGGAYNSPLHF.

The chain uses TRBV29-1 and TRBJ2-7, with D possibly TRBD2 on 5 matching bases. This CDR3 contains 12 residues. V lost 1 base and J 5 bases, leaving 9 bases between the germline ends. CDR1 is SQVTM, CDR2 ANQGSEA, per germline. The DNA for the CDR3 is TGCAGCGTTGAAGTAGCCGGGAACGAGCAGTACTTC. Its protein is CSVEVAGNEQYF.

The rearrangement links TRBV27 to TRBJ2-1; 9 nucleotides line up with TRBD1. Looked up from germline, CDR1 is MNHEY and CDR2 is SMNVEV (reference sequence). J lost 2 bases, V lost 6 bases, and 5 bases had no gene match. This CDR3 spans 15 amino acids. The CDR3 DNA reads as TGTGCCAGCAGCTCGGGACAGGGAACCTACAATGAGCAGTTCTTC. It yields the protein CASSSGQGTYNEQFF.

This clone was seen once. This rearrangement joins TRBV27 to TRBJ2-7; 10 positions match TRBD2. The CDR3 totals 15 residues. The J segment lost 3 bases and the V segment lost 6 bases, leaving 8 bases of the junction unmatched. Germline V gene data show CDR1 as MNHEY and CDR2 as SMNVEV (reference sequence). The CDR3 DNA reads as TGTGCCAGCAGCCCCGGAGCGGGGGGGCTCTACGAGCAGTACTTC. Its translation: CASSPGAGGLYEQYF.

The V and J genes are TRBV27 and TRBJ2-3, with D maybe TRBD1 (6 bases). The germline V gene encodes CDR1 MNHEY and CDR2 SMNVEV (reference sequence). V was cut by 7 bases and J by 6 bases, with 17 bases left in between. This CDR3 has 14 amino acids. The CDR3 is CASTRTGIRDTQYF. The CDR3 DNA sequence: TGTGCCAGCACCAGAACAGGGATCCGGGATACGCAGTATTTT.

The rearrangement links TRBV3-1 (or the pseudogene TRBV3-2) to TRBJ1-3; TRBD1 aligns across 7 bases. Germline V CDR1 and CDR2: LGHDT, YNNKEL (reference sequence). The CDR3 is 15 amino acids. Trimming took 4 bases from V and 0 from J; bases not matched to a gene: 3. The CDR3 loop reads CASSPGQASGNTIYF. CDR3 bases: TGTGCCAGCAGCCCCGGACAGGCCTCTGGAAACACCATATATTTT.